One TCR beta chain is described in this entry. Profiled with immunoSEQ multiplex PCR; TCRdb holds only in-frame clones, not every one. The data contain a few hundred thousand clones, about nine tenths of them singletons. These data are taken from a study of blood T cell repertoires in COVID-19. The V and J ends lost 4 bases and 7 bases, in that order; junction bases with no gene match: 10. The CDR3 contains 15 residues. CDR1 and CDR2 from the germline V gene are SGHAT and FQNNGV. Source material: PBMCs or T cells enriched from blood (not recorded which). The sequence was obtained from a man aged 35 to 55 who had recovered from COVID-19. The chain combines TRBV11-2 with TRBJ1-1; 9 bases match TRBD1. The chain's CDR3 is CASSSRDRVRGEAFF. The DNA of the CDR3 is TGTGCCAGCAGCTCCCGGGACAGGGTGAGGGGTGAAGCTTTCTTT.